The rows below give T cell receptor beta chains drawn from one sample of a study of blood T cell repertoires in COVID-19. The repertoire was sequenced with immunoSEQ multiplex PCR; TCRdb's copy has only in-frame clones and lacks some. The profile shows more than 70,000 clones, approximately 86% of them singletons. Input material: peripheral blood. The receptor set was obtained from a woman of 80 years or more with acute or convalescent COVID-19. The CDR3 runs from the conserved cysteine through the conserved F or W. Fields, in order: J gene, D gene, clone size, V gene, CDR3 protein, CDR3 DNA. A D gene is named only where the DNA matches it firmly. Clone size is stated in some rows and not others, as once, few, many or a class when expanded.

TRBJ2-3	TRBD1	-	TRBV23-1	CASSQWIGGQALGTDTQYF	TGCGCCAGCAGTCAATGGATCGGGGGACAGGCCCTTGGCACAGATACGCAGTATTTT
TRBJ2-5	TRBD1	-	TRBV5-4	CAVRDRGNQETQYF	TGTGCCGTTAGGGACAGGGGAAATCAAGAGACCCAGTACTTC
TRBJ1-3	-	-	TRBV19	CASSLPGLSAIYF	TGTGCCAGTAGTCTGCCAGGGTTGAGCGCCATATATTTT
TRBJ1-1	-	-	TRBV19	CASSIIRDNFEAFF	TGTGCCAGTAGTATAATCCGGGACAACTTTGAAGCTTTCTTT
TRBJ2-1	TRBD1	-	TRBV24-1	CATSDARDRHNEQFF	TGTGCCACCAGTGATGCCCGGGACAGGCACAATGAGCAGTTCTTC
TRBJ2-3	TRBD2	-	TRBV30	CAWSSAGGEDTQYF	TGTGCCTGGAGCTCGGCGGGGGGGGAAGATACGCAGTATTTT
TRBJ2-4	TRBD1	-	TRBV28	CASSLRTGRSKNIQYF	TGTGCCAGCAGTCTCCGGACAGGGCGGTCCAAAAACATTCAGTACTTT
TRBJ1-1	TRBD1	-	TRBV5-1	CASSLPWTGGVNTEAFF	TGCGCCAGCAGCCTCCCCTGGACAGGGGGAGTAAACACTGAAGCTTTCTTT
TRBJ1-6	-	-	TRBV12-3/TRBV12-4	CATRGLRNSPLHF	TGTGCCACCCGGGGTTTAAGAAATTCACCCCTCCACTTT
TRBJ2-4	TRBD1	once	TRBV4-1	CASSPNRGLLAKNIQYF	TGCGCCAGCAGCCCGAACAGGGGGCTGCTAGCCAAAAACATTCAGTACTTC
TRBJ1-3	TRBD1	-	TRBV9	CASSVTGTGLSGNTIYF	TGTGCCAGCAGCGTAACCGGGACAGGCCTGTCTGGAAACACCATATATTTT
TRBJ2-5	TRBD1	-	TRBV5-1	CASSSWDSQETQYF	TGCGCCAGCAGTTCCTGGGACAGCCAAGAGACCCAGTACTTC
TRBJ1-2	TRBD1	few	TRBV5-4	CASSSGQGGGYTF	TGTGCCAGCAGCTCGGGACAGGGGGGTGGCTACACCTTC
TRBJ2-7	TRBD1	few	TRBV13	CASSLQRGQGYEQYF	TGTGCCAGCAGCTTACAGAGGGGGCAGGGCTACGAGCAGTACTTC
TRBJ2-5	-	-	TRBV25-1	CASSGRTVQETQYF	TGTGCCAGCAGTGGCCGGACAGTACAAGAGACCCAGTACTTC
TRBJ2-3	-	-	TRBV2	CASSGLGGPDTQYF	TGTGCCAGCAGTGGGTTGGGGGGGCCAGATACGCAGTATTTT
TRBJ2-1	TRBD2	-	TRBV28	CASSLRGGAGEQFF	TGTGCCAGCAGTTTGCGCGGGGGGGCCGGTGAGCAGTTCTTC
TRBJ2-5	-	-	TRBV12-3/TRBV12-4	CASSFLAETQYF	TGTGCCAGCAGTTTCCTGGCAGAGACCCAGTACTTC
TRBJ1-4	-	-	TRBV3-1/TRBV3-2	CASSKLQGGAEKLFF	TGTGCCAGCAGCAAACTTCAGGGAGGGGCTGAAAAACTGTTTTTT
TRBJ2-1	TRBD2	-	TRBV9	CASSLSGGNYNEQFF	TGTGCCAGCAGCTTGAGCGGGGGGAATTACAATGAGCAGTTCTTC
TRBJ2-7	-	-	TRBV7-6	CASSLEGGGIYEQYF	TGTGCCAGCAGCTTAGAGGGAGGGGGTATATACGAGCAGTACTTC
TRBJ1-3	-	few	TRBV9	CASSGTESGNTIYF	TGTGCCAGCAGCGGGACAGAATCTGGAAACACCATATATTTT
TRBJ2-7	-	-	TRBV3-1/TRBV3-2	CASSRRSYEQYF	TGTGCCAGCAGCCGCCGGTCCTACGAGCAGTACTTC
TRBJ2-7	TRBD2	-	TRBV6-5	CASSLSGGALYEQYF	TGTGCCAGCAGCTTAAGCGGGGGGGCTCTTTACGAGCAGTACTTC
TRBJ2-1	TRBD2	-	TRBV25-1	CASSSLAGGFNEQFF	TGTGCCAGCAGTTCATTAGCGGGGGGTTTTAATGAGCAGTTCTTC
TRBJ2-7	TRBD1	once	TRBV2	CATQGTGSHEQYF	TGTGCTACTCAAGGGACAGGCTCTCACGAGCAGTACTTC
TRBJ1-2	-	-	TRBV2	CASSSQGLNYGYTF	TGTGCCAGCAGCTCACAGGGTCTTAACTATGGCTACACCTTC
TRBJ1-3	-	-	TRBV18	CASSLQGSGNTIYF	TGTGCCAGCTCACTGCAGGGGTCTGGAAACACCATATATTTT
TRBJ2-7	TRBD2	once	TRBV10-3	CAISLRTSGGPGYNEQYF	TGTGCCATCAGTCTTAGGACTAGCGGGGGGCCGGGCTATAACGAGCAGTACTTC
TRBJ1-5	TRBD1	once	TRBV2	CASRYHRGSNQPQHF	TGTGCCAGCAGATACCACAGGGGTAGCAATCAGCCCCAGCATTTT
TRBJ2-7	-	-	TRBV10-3	CAISSGQGTDEQYF	TGTGCCATCAGTAGCGGCCAGGGGACCGACGAGCAGTACTTC
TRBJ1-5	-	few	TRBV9	CASSGYRENSNQPQHF	TGTGCCAGCAGCGGGTACAGGGAAAATAGCAATCAGCCCCAGCATTTT
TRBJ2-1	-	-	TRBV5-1	CASSLDLATPEQFF	TGCGCCAGCAGCTTGGATTTAGCGACTCCTGAGCAGTTCTTC
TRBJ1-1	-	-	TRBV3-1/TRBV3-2	CASSQDLRVNTEAFF	TGTGCCAGCAGCCAAGATCTCCGAGTGAACACTGAAGCTTTCTTT
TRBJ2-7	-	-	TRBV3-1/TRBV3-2	CASSQGRGEQYF	TGTGCCAGCAGCCAAGGAAGGGGCGAGCAGTACTTC
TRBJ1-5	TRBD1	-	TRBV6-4	CASSFRGTAFYSNQPQHF	TGTGCCAGCAGCTTTAGAGGGACAGCCTTTTATAGCAATCAGCCCCAGCATTTT
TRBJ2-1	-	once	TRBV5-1	CASSLSPPLGEQFF	TGCGCCAGCAGCTTGAGCCCGCCCCTCGGTGAGCAGTTCTTC
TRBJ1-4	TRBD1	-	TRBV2	CASSSTGPNEKLFF	TGTGCCAGCAGTTCGACAGGGCCCAATGAAAAACTGTTTTTT
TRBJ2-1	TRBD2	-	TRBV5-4	CASSLVYSGGYNEQFF	TGTGCCAGCAGCTTGGTGTACAGCGGGGGTTACAATGAGCAGTTCTTC
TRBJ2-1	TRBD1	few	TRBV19	CASRGVGQGSNEQFF	TGTGCCAGTAGGGGGGTCGGACAGGGTAGTAATGAGCAGTTCTTC
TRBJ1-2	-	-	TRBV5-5	CASSSEAGHGYTF	TGTGCCAGCAGCTCGGAGGCGGGCCATGGCTACACCTTC
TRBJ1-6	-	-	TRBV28	CAIKGRAYNSPLHF	TGTGCCATCAAGGGGAGGGCCTATAATTCACCCCTCCACTTT
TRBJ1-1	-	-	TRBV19	CASSLKSEAFF	TGTGCCAGTAGTTTAAAATCTGAAGCTTTCTTT
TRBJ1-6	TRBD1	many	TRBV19	CASSIDRGGSPLHF	TGTGCCAGTAGTATCGACAGGGGCGGGTCACCCCTCCACTTT
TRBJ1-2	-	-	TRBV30	CAWSSGSRGNYGYTF	TGTGCCTGGAGTTCGGGGTCCCGCGGTAACTATGGCTACACCTTC
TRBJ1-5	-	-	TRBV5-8	CASSLNINQPQHF	TGTGCCAGCAGCTTGAATATCAATCAGCCCCAGCATTTT
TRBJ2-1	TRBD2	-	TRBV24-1	CATSDQTSGGYNEQFF	TGTGCCACCAGTGACCAGACTAGCGGGGGTTACAATGAGCAGTTCTTC
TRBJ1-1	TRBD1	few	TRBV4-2	CASSPGQPNTEAFF	TGTGCCAGCAGCCCGGGACAGCCGAACACTGAAGCTTTCTTT